This T cell receptor (beta chain) was sequenced for a study of blood T cells in healthy people across ages (dated by TCRdb to about 2015). Background on the whole study: In model experiments, template switching captured roughly one uniquely barcoded TCR beta cDNA molecule for every two T cells. To track age-related changes in TCR beta repertoire diversity, the study relied on deep sequencing normalized with unique cDNA molecular identifiers. Donors were grouped into four age groups: young (average 16 years), middle-aged (approximately 41), aged (roughly 62) and long-lived (approximately 78). To avoid experimental bias, donors of different ages were spread randomly across the sequencing lanes. For two donors (one aged 18 to 30 and one aged 80 or older), the study analyzed two additional independent replicas of 1 million unique cDNA reads from the same blood draw. Points the paper makes about the study in general: Compared with the aged group, the long-lived group had more naive CD4+ T cells, fewer expanded clones and increased TCR diversity, a pattern suggesting age selection. Because donor CMV infection status was unknown, age-related changes in expanded clonotypes were potentially confounded. Estimates of total diversity based on one million sequenced T cells were regarded as lower bounds and as underestimates. There was a strong correlation between observed TCR beta diversity and the percentage of naive T cells measured by flow cytometry. Observed TCR beta diversity per million T cells fell roughly linearly with age, and a significant reduction was already apparent by age around 39. Because profiling used bulk unsorted PBMCs, naive and antigen-experienced compartments could not be compared conclusively.

Libraries were constructed by 5' RACE. These reads were obtained on an Illumina HiSeq 2500. The second PCR ran for roughly 7 to 11 cycles and used a J-beta primer mix along with a sample-barcoded 5' primer. A unique molecular identifier was introduced onto each TCR beta cDNA molecule by a template-switch 5' adaptor carrying 12 random nucleotides. At least 2.5 million CDR3-containing paired-end reads were obtained from each sample. First-strand cDNA synthesis was performed from all RNA using the Mint cDNA synthesis kit, with priming by a TRBC-specific oligonucleotide. Following uracil-DNA glycosylase treatment, all cDNA underwent a first 18-cycle PCR with the universal primers M1SS and BC2_uni_R. Turning to the authors' computational methods: For normalization, 1 million high-quality reads were randomly selected from each sample, with every read carrying a distinct molecular identifier. Reads sharing molecular identifiers were discarded rather than binned into consensus sequences. MiTCR, with a Q25 quality threshold and the strictest error-elimination algorithm, was used for CDR3 identification, clonotype clustering and error correction. A nonparametric unseen species model with Euler transformation was used to estimate lower-bound total TCR beta diversity. TCRdb cleaned the public reads at Q25 with fastp, built clones with MiXCR and kept in-frame beta chains. Each entry merges the rows of one CDR3 protein and shows their most common DNA and genes. These V and J calls derive from TCRdb rather than the authors' analysis. The sample data list hundreds of thousands of distinct CDR3 sequences, and approximately 30% of these were observed just once. Roughly 14% of the sample is in the top ten clones.

The germline ends are 13 bases apart after V is trimmed by 0 bases and J by 6 bases. The CDR3 has 15 amino acids, counting the end cysteine and phenylalanine. Only CDR3 DNA is held: 45 bases, read in frame from base 1. Based on the germline V gene, the CDR1 and CDR2 sequences are SGHAT and FQNNGV. The donors were roughly 40 Caucasian individuals from Russia, aged roughly 6 to 90 years, who were systemically healthy. Approximately 9.7 milliliters of peripheral blood were drawn from each donor into EDTA-treated Vacutainer tubes. PBMCs were isolated by Ficoll-Paque density-gradient centrifugation, with at least 7 million obtained per sample. Total RNA was extracted from PBMCs with Trizol reagent, with at least 6 micrograms obtained per sample. Naive CD45RAhigh/CD27high T cell percentages were measured by flow cytometry on a PBMC aliquot from every donor. This clonotype turned up a few times. It lacks a known antigen. No much larger clone is present one base from it, and per-base qualities are unavailable.

The sample was blood. The V gene is TRBV11-2 and the J gene is TRBJ2-3; the D gene remains uncertain. This receptor was obtained from an elderly woman in good health. Donor details come from another sample of the same person, matched by shared clones. The base sequence is TGTGCCAGCAGCTTAGAACCCTCTACGTGGGATACGCAGTATTTT. It translates to CASSLEPSTWDTQYF.